This TCR beta chain was recovered during a study of blood T cell repertoires in COVID-19. Trimming shortened V by 5 bases and J by 4 bases, and 18 bases separated the two germline ends. This CDR3 has 16 amino acids. Germline-derived CDR1 and CDR2 are SEHNR and FQNEAQ (reference sequence). In the source study's methods: Nucleated cell counts were estimated from reference gene primer amplification. The repertoire was sequenced with immunoSEQ multiplex PCR; TCRdb's copy has only in-frame clones and lacks some. V and J calls and clone size follow that table, whereas D and trimming were derived from the DNA. This table holds fewer than 95,000 clones, around 67% found once.

The source of this sequence is a man aged 70 or older with COVID-19, enrolled during active disease. The gene calls are TRBV7-9 and TRBJ1-3, with D maybe TRBD1 (5 bases). The sequenced sample consisted of peripheral blood. The CDR3 spells CASSPRLGGYGNTIYF. The CDR3 nucleotides are TGTGCCAGCAGCCCGCGACTCGGGGGGTACGGAAACACCATATATTTT.